This T cell receptor (beta chain) was recorded in a study of T-cell reconstitution after alpha-beta-depleted transplantation in children. This sample's TCRbeta library carried unique molecular identifier barcodes. TCRdb re-analysed the PCR reads in MiXCR, keeping a single row per CDR3 protein. Found here are hundreds of thousands of distinct CDR3 sequences, 15% to 20% of them singletons; the top ten hold 3.3%. CDR3 length: 15 residues. Trimming pared 3 bases from V and 5 bases from J, leaving 16 bases between. The germline gives CDR1 SGHAT, CDR2 FQNNGV. Sequencing used PBMCs from the stem cell graft donor, obtained from the stem cell graft. V gene TRBV11-2 combines with J gene TRBJ1-1, with D possibly matching TRBD1 (6 bases). The sequence derives from a human donor who donated a stem cell graft to a child with acute lymphoblastic leukemia. CDR3 sequence reads: CASSLVGTGRTEAFF. The CDR3 DNA reads TGTGCCAGCAGCTTGGTAGGAACAGGGAGAACTGAAGCTTTCTTT.